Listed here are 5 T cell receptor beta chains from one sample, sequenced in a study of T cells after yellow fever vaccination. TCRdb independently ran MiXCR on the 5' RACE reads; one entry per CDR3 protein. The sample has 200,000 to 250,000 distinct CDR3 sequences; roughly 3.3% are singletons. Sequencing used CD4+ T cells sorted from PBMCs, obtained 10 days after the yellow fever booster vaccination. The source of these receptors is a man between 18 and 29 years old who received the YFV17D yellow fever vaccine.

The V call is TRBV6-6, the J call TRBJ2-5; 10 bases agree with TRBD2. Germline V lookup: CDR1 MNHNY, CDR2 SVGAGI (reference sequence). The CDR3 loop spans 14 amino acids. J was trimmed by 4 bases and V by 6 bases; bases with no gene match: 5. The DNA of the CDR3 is TGTGCCAGCAGACCCAGCGGGGGGGGAGAGACCCAGTACTTC. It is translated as CASRPSGGGETQYF.

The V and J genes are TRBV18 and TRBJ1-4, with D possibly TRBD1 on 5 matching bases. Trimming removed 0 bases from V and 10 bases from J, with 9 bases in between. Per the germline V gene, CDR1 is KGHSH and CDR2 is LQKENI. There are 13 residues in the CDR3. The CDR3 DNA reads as TGTGCCAGCTCACCACCGGGGGAAGGAAAACTGTTTTTT. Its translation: CASSPPGEGKLFF.

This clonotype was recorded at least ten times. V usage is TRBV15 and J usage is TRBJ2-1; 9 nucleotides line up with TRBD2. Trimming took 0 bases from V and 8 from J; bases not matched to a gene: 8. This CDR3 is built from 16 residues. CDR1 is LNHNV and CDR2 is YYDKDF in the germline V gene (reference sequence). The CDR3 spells CATSRDQAGGQDEQFF. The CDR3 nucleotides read TGTGCCACCAGCAGAGATCAGGCGGGGGGGCAGGATGAGCAGTTCTTC.

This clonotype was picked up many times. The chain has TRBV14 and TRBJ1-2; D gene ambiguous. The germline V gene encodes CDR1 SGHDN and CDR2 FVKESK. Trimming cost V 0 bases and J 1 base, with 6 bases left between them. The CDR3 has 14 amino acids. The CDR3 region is CASSQDLNNYGYTF. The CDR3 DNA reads TGTGCCAGCAGCCAAGATCTGAATAACTATGGCTACACCTTC.

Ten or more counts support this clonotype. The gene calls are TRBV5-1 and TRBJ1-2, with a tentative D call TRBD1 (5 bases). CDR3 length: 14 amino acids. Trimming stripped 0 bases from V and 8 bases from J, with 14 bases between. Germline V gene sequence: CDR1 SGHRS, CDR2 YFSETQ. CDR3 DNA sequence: TGCGCCAGCAGCTTGGGGACCCCCGAGGGGGGCTACACCTTC. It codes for CASSLGTPEGGYTF.